This TCR beta chain originates from a study of cytomegalovirus exposure and HLA in healthy donors. Trimming removed 4 bases from V and 0 bases from J, with 19 bases in between. Germline V gene lookup returns CDR1 MNHEY and CDR2 SMNVEV (reference sequence). There are 19 residues in the CDR3. The PCR made use of 60 Vbeta and 13 Jbeta primers. TCRdb keeps only in-frame clones here, not all; method: immunoSEQ multiplex PCR. This listing includes just over 200,000 clones. This TCR derives from a girl aged 2 to 10 in good health and CMV-seropositive. Specimen: PBMCs. This sequence joins TRBV27 and TRBJ2-6; D is perhaps TRBD1 (6 bases). CDR3 protein: CASSSRQATFTSGANVLTF. CDR3 sequence (DNA): TGTGCCAGCAGTTCCCGACAGGCAACCTTTACCTCTGGGGCCAACGTCCTGACTTTC.